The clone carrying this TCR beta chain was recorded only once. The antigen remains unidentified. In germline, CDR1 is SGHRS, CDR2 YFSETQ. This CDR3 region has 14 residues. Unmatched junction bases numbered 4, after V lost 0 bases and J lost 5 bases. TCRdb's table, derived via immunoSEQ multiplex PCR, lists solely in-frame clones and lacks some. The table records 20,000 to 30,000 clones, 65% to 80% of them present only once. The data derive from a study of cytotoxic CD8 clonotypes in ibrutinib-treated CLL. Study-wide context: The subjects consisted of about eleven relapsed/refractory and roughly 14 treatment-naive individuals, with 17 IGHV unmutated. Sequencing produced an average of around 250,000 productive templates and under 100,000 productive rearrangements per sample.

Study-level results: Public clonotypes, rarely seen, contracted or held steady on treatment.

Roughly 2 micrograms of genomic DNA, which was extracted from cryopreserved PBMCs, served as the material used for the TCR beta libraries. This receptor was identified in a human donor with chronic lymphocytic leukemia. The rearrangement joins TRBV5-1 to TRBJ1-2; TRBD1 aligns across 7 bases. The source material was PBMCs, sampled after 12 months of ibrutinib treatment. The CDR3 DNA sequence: TGCGCCAGCAGCTTGGGTACCAGGGGGTATGGCTACACCTTC. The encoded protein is CASSLGTRGYGYTF.